This T cell receptor (beta chain) derives from a study of T cell responses to AZD1222 COVID-19 vaccine. General study results and limits: Spike-wide vaccine-associated CD4 TCRs dominated at 160-218 and 743-854.

Measured with immunoSEQ multiplex PCR; TCRdb has only the in-frame clones, and not every one. The sample consists of roughly 150,000 clones, 80% to 90% of them appearing once. Regarding this clone: Its antigen is not identified.

The sample in question was peripheral blood, obtained on day 0 of AZD1222 vaccination. The receptor's source is an adult in good health.

This CDR3 reads CASSPVRGQNSPLHF. The DNA for the CDR3 is TGTGCCAGCAGTCCCGTCAGGGGGCAGAATTCACCCCTCCACTTT. The chain links TRBV7-2 to TRBJ1-6, with 8 bases that match TRBD1. Per germline, CDR1 SGHTA and CDR2 FQGNSA. The CDR3 runs to 15 residues. J lost 7 bases, V lost 6 bases, and 8 bases had no gene match.